This record covers a single T cell receptor beta chain. The sample belongs to a study of blood T cell repertoires in COVID-19. Overall study: Samples of COVID-19 (acute and convalescent) were obtained from the United States, Italy and Spain. T cells, B-cell-depleted T cells, or PBMCs supplied cDNA or gDNA.

As processed by the authors: Reference gene primer amplification gave nucleated cell count estimates. Produced via immunoSEQ multiplex PCR; TCRdb's table is partial and in-frame only. Clonal size and the V and J genes are those of that table, whereas D and trimming came from the DNA. The sample consists of around 140,000 clones, approximately 90% of them appearing once. The CDR3 is made up of 15 amino acids. Trimming removed 5 bases from V and 5 bases from J; junction bases left unmatched: 7. Germline-derived CDR1 and CDR2 are SEHNR and FQNEAQ (reference sequence). The TCR comes from a man aged 60-69 years with active or convalescent COVID-19. V is TRBV7-9 and J is TRBJ2-5; 11 nucleotides agree with TRBD2. Sequenced sample: peripheral blood. The CDR3 DNA follows: TGTGCCAGCAGCCAGACTAGCGGGGACGTGGAGACCCAGTACTTC. Residues: CASSQTSGDVETQYF. Looking up the rest from reference TRBV7-9 and TRBJ2-5 gives the full variable domain: DTGVSQNPRHKITKRGQNVTFRCDPISEHNRLYWYRQTLGQGPEFLTYFQNEAQLEKSRLLSDRFSAERPKGSFSTLEIQRTEQGDSAMYLCASSQTSGDVETQYFGPGTRLLVL.